Below are 30 T cell receptor beta chains sequenced from a single sample in a study of T-cell reconstitution after alpha-beta-depleted transplantation in children. It was with unique molecular identifiers that the TCRbeta library was prepared. A single record per CDR3 protein comes from TCRdb applying MiXCR to the PCR reads. The table has about 190,000 distinct CDR3 sequences, over 5.5% seen once; the top ten hold roughly 3%. Sequenced material: PBMCs from the stem cell graft donor, taken from the stem cell graft. The source is a human donor who donated a stem cell graft to a child with Wiskott-Aldrich syndrome.

This clonotype occurred many times. The rearrangement uses TRBV18 and TRBJ2-5; D call uncertain. V lost 3 bases and J 5 bases, leaving 4 bases between the germline ends. The germline gives CDR1 KGHSH, CDR2 LQKENI. CDR3 length equals 11 residues. CDR3 sequence: CASSPSETQYF. In DNA, the CDR3 is TGTGCCAGCTCACCTTCGGAGACCCAGTACTTC.

This rearrangement joins TRBV6-1 to TRBJ1-3, with D possibly matching TRBD1 (6 bases). The CDR3 is 15 amino acids. The V gene's germline CDR1 is MNHNS and CDR2 SASEGT. Between the trimmed V and J ends, which lost 4 bases and 4 bases, there was a span of 14 bases. CDR3 loop: CASSGSGTTGNTIYF. The CDR3 nucleotides are TGTGCCAGCAGTGGCTCCGGGACAACAGGAAACACCATATATTTT.

This clonotype was recorded at least ten times. The V and J genes are TRBV6-6 and TRBJ2-7; no clear D. The CDR3 spans 13 residues. The V end was cut by 6 bases, the J end by 6 bases, with 15 bases between. Germline CDR1 MNHNY, CDR2 SVGAGI (reference sequence). In nucleotides, the CDR3 is TGTGCCAGCAGCCCCCACTCGGGTGCCGAGCAGTACTTC. Its protein product is CASSPHSGAEQYF.

This clonotype was observed a handful of times. The V and J genes are TRBV29-1 and TRBJ1-1; 10 nucleotides agree with TRBD1. Germline V gives CDR1 SQVTM, CDR2 ANQGSEA. CDR3 length equals 13 residues. V lost 7 bases and J lost 5; bases outside the gene matches: 7. The CDR3 region is CSGFRDRGTEAFF. In DNA form, the CDR3 reads TGCAGCGGTTTTCGGGACAGGGGAACTGAAGCTTTCTTT.

The V and J genes are TRBV5-1 and TRBJ2-3; D is ambiguous. The V and J ends lost 2 bases and 2 bases respectively, with 9 bases between them. The CDR3 contains 14 residues. CDR1 SGHRS and CDR2 YFSETQ come from the germline V gene. DNA of the CDR3: TGCGCCAGCAGCTTAACGGAGTACACAGATACGCAGTATTTT. It translates to CASSLTEYTDTQYF.

The chain employs TRBV2 and TRBJ1-2; D might be TRBD1 (5 bases). V was trimmed by 5 bases and J by 10 bases, leaving 17 bases between them. Germline-derived CDR1 and CDR2 are SNHLY and FYNNEI. The CDR3 runs to 13 residues. Here the CDR3 reads CASSPSGHGAYTF. The CDR3 DNA reads TGTGCCAGCAGTCCATCTGGACACGGAGCCTACACCTTC.

This clonotype appeared many times. This chain joins TRBV3-1 and TRBJ1-5; D ambiguous. Trimming cost V 2 bases and J 2 bases, with 4 bases left between them. The CDR3 is 13 amino acids. The germline V gene has CDR1 LGHDT and CDR2 YNNKEL (reference sequence). The CDR3 loop is CASSQQGNQPQHF. The DNA for the CDR3 is TGTGCCAGCAGCCAACAGGGCAATCAGCCCCAGCATTTT.

This clonotype was recorded many times. The V call is TRBV5-1, the J call TRBJ2-7; 9 bases line up with TRBD2. After removal of 2 bases from V and 2 bases from J, the junction contained 2 bases not matched to a gene. The CDR3 sequence is 14 residues long. CDR1 SGHRS and CDR2 YFSETQ come from the germline V gene. The CDR3 DNA is TGCGCCAGCAGCTTCGGCGGGGGGGCCTACGAGCAGTACTTC. Protein: CASSFGGGAYEQYF.

This clonotype was picked up many times. The chain uses TRBV4-3 and TRBJ2-6; no clear D. Germline CDR1 reads LGHNA; CDR2 reads YSLEER. V lost 1 base to trimming and J lost 0 bases, with 4 bases between them. This CDR3 has 15 amino acids. The CDR3 spells CASSQGNSGANVLTF. CDR3 nucleotide sequence: TGCGCCAGCAGCCAAGGGAACTCTGGGGCCAACGTCCTGACTTTC.

V is TRBV5-1 and J is TRBJ2-4, with D perhaps TRBD1 (6 bases). Germline CDR1 and CDR2: SGHRS and YFSETQ. This CDR3 is 15 amino acids long. Trimming cost V 0 bases and J 8 bases, with 15 bases left between them. The CDR3 sequence: CASSLEARGKDIQYF. CDR3 DNA: TGCGCCAGCAGCTTGGAGGCTAGGGGGAAAGACATTCAGTACTTC. Full variable domain (missing parts from reference TRBV5-1 and TRBJ2-4): KAGVTQTPRYLIKTRGQQVTLSCSPISGHRSVSWYQQTPGQGLQFLFEYFSETQRNKGNFPGRFSGRQFSNSRSEMNVSTLELGDSALYLCASSLEARGKDIQYFGAGTRLSVL.

This clonotype has a count of ten or more. The chain recombines TRBV20-1 with TRBJ2-1; tentative D call: TRBD2 (7 bases). The germline V and J ends were trimmed by 1 base and 9 bases, with 19 bases remaining between them. CDR3 length equals 15 residues. The V gene's germline CDR1 is DFQATT and CDR2 SNEGSKA (reference sequence). In DNA form, the CDR3 reads TGCAGTGCTAGAGTTAGGGGGGCGGGAGCGGGTGAGCAGTTCTTC. Translated, it gives CSARVRGAGAGEQFF.

This chain connects TRBV4-2 to TRBJ2-7; D may match TRBD1 or TRBD2 (5 bases each). V shed 10 bases and J shed 2 bases, with 18 bases lying between them. Germline CDR1 LGHNA, CDR2 YNFKEQ. The CDR3 runs 14 residues. The CDR3 sequence: CAIIHGLGAYEQYF. For the CDR3, the DNA is TGTGCCATCATCCATGGGCTGGGGGCCTACGAGCAGTACTTC.

This clonotype occurred many times. This chain links TRBV27 with TRBJ2-5; perhaps TRBD2 as D (6 bases). The CDR3 spans 16 residues. V was cut by 5 bases and J by 4 bases, with 20 bases left in between. Germline CDR1 reads MNHEY; CDR2 reads SMNVEV (reference sequence). In DNA form, the CDR3 reads TGTGCCAGCAGTCCGACCGGACGGCCCGGGGGAGAGACCCAGTACTTC. It is translated as CASSPTGRPGGETQYF.

This clonotype was counted many times. This chain links TRBV12-3 or TRBV12-4 with TRBJ2-3; 9 bases agree with TRBD2. This CDR3 contains 14 residues. V gave up 6 bases and J gave up 6 bases; unmatched junction bases: 7. CDR3 nucleotide sequence: TGTGCCAGCAGCCTGACTAGCGGATGGGATACGCAGTATTTT. Translation gives CASSLTSGWDTQYF.

This clonotype was detected ten times or more. CDR3 amino acids: CASSLTDHFYGYTF. The CDR3 DNA is TGTGCCAGCAGCTTGACAGACCATTTCTATGGCTACACCTTC. This rearrangement joins TRBV7-9 to TRBJ1-2; D might be TRBD1 (5 bases). The CDR3 runs 14 residues. The V end lost 3 bases, the J end lost 4 bases, and 12 bases lay between the germline ends. Germline V gives CDR1 SEHNR, CDR2 FQNEAQ (reference sequence). The full variable domain, with the rest looked up from reference TRBV7-9 and TRBJ1-2, is DTGVSQNPRHKITKRGQNVTFRCDPISEHNRLYWYRQTLGQGPEFLTYFQNEAQLEKSRLLSDRFSAERPKGSFSTLEIQRTEQGDSAMYLCASSLTDHFYGYTFGSGTRLTVV.

In its sample, this clonotype was seen many times. This rearrangement joins TRBV7-6 to TRBJ2-2; 11 bases match TRBD2. J gave up 4 bases and V 0 bases, and 7 bases lay outside the gene matches. Germline assignment: CDR1 SGHVS and CDR2 FNYEAQ. The CDR3 runs 18 residues. CDR3 nucleotide sequence: TGTGCCAGCAGCTTAGCAGATCTAGCGGGAGGTTTCACCGGGGAGCTGTTTTTT. It yields the protein CASSLADLAGGFTGELFF.

This clonotype was counted at least ten times. The CDR3 DNA follows: TGCAGTGCTAGTGGCTGGGGGGGCACCGGGGAGCTGTTTTTT. It translates to CSASGWGGTGELFF. The chain combines TRBV20-1 with TRBJ2-2; TRBD2 aligns across 7 bases. This CDR3 is built from 14 residues. V lost 3 bases, J lost 4 bases, and 5 bases stayed unmatched. The V gene's germline CDR1 is DFQATT and CDR2 SNEGSKA (reference sequence).

This clonotype was seen many times. The rearrangement uses TRBV12-3 or TRBV12-4 and TRBJ2-3, with a possible D match to TRBD2 (6 bases). The CDR3 is 14 residues long. Trimming cost V 3 bases and J 4 bases, with 11 bases left between them. The CDR3 is CASSFAGRSDTQYF. In nucleotides, the CDR3 is TGTGCCAGCAGTTTCGCGGGACGGTCAGATACGCAGTATTTT.

This clonotype was seen ten or more times. The rearrangement uses TRBV5-1 and TRBJ2-1; 7 bases are a match to TRBD2. This CDR3 has 16 residues. Trimming took 0 bases from V and 6 from J; bases not matched to a gene: 9. The germline V gene has CDR1 SGHRS and CDR2 YFSETQ. The CDR3 DNA reads as TGCGCCAGCAGCTTGGCCAACGGACTAGTTGGCAATGAGCAGTTCTTC. Encoded protein: CASSLANGLVGNEQFF.

This clonotype was observed many times. The CDR3 reads CASGEGTDAGNTIYF. CDR3 DNA sequence: TGTGCTAGTGGGGAGGGGACAGATGCTGGAAACACCATATATTTT. The chain uses TRBV12-5 and TRBJ1-3, with 7 bases lining up with TRBD1. The germline CDR1 and CDR2 sequences are LGHNT and FRNRAP. The trim removed 6 bases at V and 2 bases at J, leaving 7 bases unmatched. This CDR3 has 15 amino acids.

The sample holds many counts of this clonotype. The rearrangement joins TRBV10-3 to TRBJ2-7; D may be TRBD2 (6 bases). The CDR3 covers 16 residues. The germline V and J ends were trimmed by 6 bases and 0 bases, with 18 bases remaining between them. The germline V gene has CDR1 ENHRY and CDR2 SYGVKD. The CDR3 DNA reads TGTGCCATCAGCCCCAGCGGGCGAGGAAACTCCTACGAGCAGTACTTC. It specifies CAISPSGRGNSYEQYF.

The V call is TRBV5-4, the J call TRBJ1-1; D possibly corresponds to TRBD1 (6 bases). Germline-derived CDR1 and CDR2 are SGHNT and YYREEE (reference sequence). With 0 bases removed from V and 3 bases from J, the gap between germline ends came to 12 bases. This CDR3 contains 15 residues. The CDR3 loop reads CASSLAPRQDTEAFF. As DNA, the CDR3 is TGTGCCAGCAGCTTGGCCCCCCGACAGGACACTGAAGCTTTCTTT.

This clonotype appeared many times. The chain has TRBV12-3 or TRBV12-4 and TRBJ1-6; TRBD1 aligns across 7 bases. The CDR3 sequence is 16 residues long. Germline trimming cut 6 bases from V and 10 bases from J; bases unmatched to any gene: 15. CDR3 DNA sequence: TGTGCCAGCAGCTTGACTGACAGGGTTTCAGGATCACCCCTCCACTTT. Protein: CASSLTDRVSGSPLHF.

This chain links TRBV6-2 or TRBV6-3 with TRBJ2-2; 7 nucleotides match TRBD1. V lost 6 bases to trimming and J lost 5 bases; unmatched junction nucleotides: 12. CDR1 and CDR2 (germline): MNHEY, SVGEGT. This CDR3 spans 16 amino acids. In nucleotides, the CDR3 is TGTGCCAGCAGATCTCTCCCGGGACAGAAGACCGGGGAGCTGTTTTTT. This codes for CASRSLPGQKTGELFF.

This clonotype came up a few times. This sequence joins TRBV5-1 and TRBJ2-2; 9 bases fit TRBD2. V was clipped by 4 bases and J by 5 bases; unmatched bases: 9. CDR3 length equals 16 residues. CDR1 SGHRS and CDR2 YFSETQ come from the germline V gene. CDR3 region: CASSHIAGEGTGELFF. In DNA, the CDR3 is TGCGCCAGCAGCCATATAGCGGGAGAGGGGACCGGGGAGCTGTTTTTT.

Many counts were recorded for this clonotype. The chain carries TRBV20-1 and TRBJ2-4; TRBD2 matches at 12 bases. Germline V gives CDR1 DFQATT, CDR2 SNEGSKA (reference sequence). The V and J ends lost 1 base and 8 bases, in that order; junction bases with no gene match: 9. The CDR3 consists of 16 residues. The CDR3 reads CSARVSSGRAVDIQYF. The DNA for the CDR3 is TGCAGTGCTAGAGTGTCTAGCGGGAGGGCCGTGGACATTCAGTACTTC.

This clonotype was found many times. This chain uses TRBV2 with TRBJ1-5; D unresolved. Germline V gene sequence: CDR1 SNHLY, CDR2 FYNNEI. Trimming pared 8 bases from V and 6 bases from J, leaving 14 bases between. The CDR3 runs 13 residues. The CDR3 bases are TGTGCCAGCTTGACCCAGGCGGGTCAGCCCCAGCATTTT. It translates to CASLTQAGQPQHF.

This clonotype was observed at least ten times. The rearrangement uses TRBV30 and TRBJ2-3, with 8 bases aligning to TRBD1. Germline CDR1 is GTSNPN and CDR2 is SVGIG (reference sequence). CDR3 length: 15 amino acids. The ends lost 2 bases at V and 0 bases at J; junction bases unmatched: 4. In DNA form, the CDR3 reads TGTGCCTGGAGTCAGGGGGCTTCGAGCACAGATACGCAGTATTTT. Amino acid sequence: CAWSQGASSTDTQYF.

For this clonotype: One end of the junction fails to match germline, which may point to a read error. The chain employs TRBV14 and TRBJ2-7; D remains unclear. This CDR3 region has 17 residues. Germline CDR1 reads SGHDN; CDR2 reads FVKESK. CDR3 bases: TGTGCCAGGAGCCAAGCACTTCCTGGCAGTGGACCATACGAGCAGTACTTC. Its protein is CARSQALPGSGPYEQYF.

This clonotype was seen many times. The V gene is TRBV5-1, the J gene TRBJ2-5; 7 bases map to TRBD1. The junction had 7 bases not matched to a gene; V was cut back by 0 bases and J by 2 bases. Germline-derived CDR1 and CDR2 are SGHRS and YFSETQ. The CDR3 has 16 amino acids. The CDR3 nucleotides are TGCGCCAGCAGCTTGGGAGGGAGACAGGGACAAGAGACCCAGTACTTC. Encoded protein: CASSLGGRQGQETQYF.